The clone carrying this TCR beta chain was seen only a few times. Its cognate antigen is unknown. The V gene end was trimmed by 7 bases and the J gene end by 0 bases; junction bases not matched to a gene: 7. The CDR3 loop spans 16 amino acids. Germline CDR1 reads SGDLS; CDR2 reads YYNGEE. The sample comes from a study of T cells in Graves' hyperthyroidism and ophthalmopathy. Study observations and caveats: The authors' 13 V-J model separated ophthalmopathy from stable hyperthyroidism.

The authors obtained PBMCs from roughly 10 ml of fresh peripheral blood. Regions amplified from RNA transcripts were the TCR beta CDR3 regions. The primer set for the first-round RT-PCR of the TCR CDR3 was HTBI. TCRdb re-called the multiplex PCR reads through MiXCR, storing one row per CDR3 protein. The sample holds about 180,000 distinct CDR3 sequences, just under 9.5% seen once. The sample comprised blood. This sequence was found in a woman younger than 35 with Graves' hyperthyroidism that later progressed to Graves' ophthalmopathy. The chain is built from TRBV9 and TRBJ2-1; 10 bases line up with TRBD2. The DNA of the CDR3 is TGTGCCAGCGGGCTAGCGGGGGCTTCCTCCTACAATGAGCAGTTCTTC. It yields the protein CASGLAGASSYNEQFF.